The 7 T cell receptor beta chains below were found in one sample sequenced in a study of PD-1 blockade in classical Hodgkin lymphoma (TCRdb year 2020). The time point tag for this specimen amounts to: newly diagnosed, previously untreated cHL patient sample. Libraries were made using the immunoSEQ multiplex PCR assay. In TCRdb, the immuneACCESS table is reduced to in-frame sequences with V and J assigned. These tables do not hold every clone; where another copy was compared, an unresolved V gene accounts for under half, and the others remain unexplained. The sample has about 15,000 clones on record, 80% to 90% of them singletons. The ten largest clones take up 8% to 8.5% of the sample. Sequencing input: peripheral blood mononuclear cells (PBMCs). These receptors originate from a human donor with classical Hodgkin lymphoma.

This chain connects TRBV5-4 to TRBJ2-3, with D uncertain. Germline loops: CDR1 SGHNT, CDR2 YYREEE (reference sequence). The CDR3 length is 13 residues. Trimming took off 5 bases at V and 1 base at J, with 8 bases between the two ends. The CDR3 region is CASRWSGTDTQYF. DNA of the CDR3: TGTGCCAGCAGGTGGAGCGGCACAGATACGCAGTATTTT.

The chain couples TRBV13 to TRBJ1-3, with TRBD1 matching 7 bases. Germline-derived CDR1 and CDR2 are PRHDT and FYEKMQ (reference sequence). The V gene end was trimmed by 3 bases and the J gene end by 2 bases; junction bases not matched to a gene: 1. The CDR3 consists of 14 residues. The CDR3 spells CASSFTGAGNTIYF. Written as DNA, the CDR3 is TGTGCCAGCAGCTTTACAGGGGCTGGAAACACCATATATTTT.

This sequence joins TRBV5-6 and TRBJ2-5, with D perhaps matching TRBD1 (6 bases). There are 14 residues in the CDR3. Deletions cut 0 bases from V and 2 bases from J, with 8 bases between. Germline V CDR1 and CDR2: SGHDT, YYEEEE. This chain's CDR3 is CASSLGQGQETQYF. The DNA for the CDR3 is TGTGCCAGCAGCTTGGGGCAGGGGCAAGAGACCCAGTACTTC.

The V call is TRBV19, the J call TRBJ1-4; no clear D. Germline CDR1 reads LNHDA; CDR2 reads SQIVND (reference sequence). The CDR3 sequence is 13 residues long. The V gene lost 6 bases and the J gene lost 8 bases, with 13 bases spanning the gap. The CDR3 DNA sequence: TGTGCCAGTAGCCCCGTTGTGAGCGAAAAACTGTTTTTT. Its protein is CASSPVVSEKLFF.

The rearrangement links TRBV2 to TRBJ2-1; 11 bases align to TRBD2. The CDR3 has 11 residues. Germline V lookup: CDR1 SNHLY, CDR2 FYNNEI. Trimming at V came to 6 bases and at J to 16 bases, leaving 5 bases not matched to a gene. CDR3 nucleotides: TGTGCCAGCAGGGCACTAGCGGGAGAATTCTTC. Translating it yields CASRALAGEFF.

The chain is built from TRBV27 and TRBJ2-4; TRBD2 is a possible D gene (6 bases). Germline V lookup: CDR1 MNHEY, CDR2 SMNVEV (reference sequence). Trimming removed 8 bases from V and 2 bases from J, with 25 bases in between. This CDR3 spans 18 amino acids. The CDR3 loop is CASSTTRDSIPTKNIQYF. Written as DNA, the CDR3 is TGTGCCAGCTCCACGACCCGGGACTCAATCCCCACCAAAAACATTCAGTACTTC.

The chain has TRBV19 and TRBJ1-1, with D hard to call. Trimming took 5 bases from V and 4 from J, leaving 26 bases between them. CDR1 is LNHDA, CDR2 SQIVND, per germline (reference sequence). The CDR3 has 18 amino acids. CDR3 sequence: CASSQPFPLRSHATEAFF. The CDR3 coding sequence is TGTGCCAGTAGTCAACCCTTCCCCCTCAGGTCCCACGCCACTGAAGCTTTCTTT.